This is a list of T cell receptor beta chains from one sample in a study of regulatory T cells in long-lasting Graves disease. One entry per CDR3 protein results from TCRdb running MiXCR on the multiplex PCR reads. The repertoire holds fewer than 450,000 distinct CDR3 sequences, less than 25% seen once, with less than 25% in the top ten. This specimen consisted of peripheral blood mononuclear cells (PBMCs), obtained when the disease was refractory, from a patient treated with antithyroid drugs. The receptors come from a female donor with Graves disease. Each CDR3 is given with its conserved first and last residue. D genes are given only for firm matches. The size of a clone is reported for some rows only, either as once, few or many, or as a class for expanded clones.

TRBV7-9	NA	TRBJ1-2	NA	CASSLAWTPDYGYTF	TGTGCCAGCAGCTTAGCGTGGACTCCTGACTATGGCTACACCTTC
TRBV19	NA	TRBJ2-2	few	CASRPGSTGELFF	TGTGCCAGCAGGCCGGGAAGTACCGGGGAGCTGTTTTTT
TRBV2	NA	TRBJ1-2	many	CASSVSFLGGYTF	TGTGCCAGCAGTGTATCATTCTTGGGTGGCTACACCTTC
TRBV6-9	NA	TRBJ2-2	NA	CASSYPQTSTGELFF	TGTGCCAGCAGTTACCCACAGACTTCCACCGGGGAGCTGTTTTTT
TRBV19	NA	TRBJ1-1	NA	CASSMVSGEVWNTEAFF	TGTGCCAGTAGTATGGTATCCGGGGAGGTCTGGAACACTGAAGCTTTCTTT
TRBV27	NA	TRBJ1-5	NA	CASSPLDAGQPQHF	TGTGCCAGCAGTCCTTTAGACGCCGGGCAGCCCCAGCATTTT
TRBV12-3/TRBV12-4	NA	TRBJ1-5	NA	CASSLARGGGQPQHF	TGTGCCAGCAGTTTAGCCCGAGGGGGGGGTCAGCCCCAGCATTTT
TRBV7-9	TRBD2	TRBJ2-7	few	CASSPGLAGGPTYEQYF	TGTGCCAGCAGCCCAGGACTAGCGGGAGGGCCTACCTACGAGCAGTACTTC
TRBV7-9	NA	TRBJ1-1	NA	CATTGRSGTEAFF	TGTGCCACGACGGGGAGAAGTGGCACTGAAGCTTTCTTT
TRBV12-3/TRBV12-4	NA	TRBJ2-3	few	CASSLRPGLSTDTQYF	TGTGCCAGCAGTTTACGACCGGGACTGAGCACAGATACGCAGTATTTT
TRBV7-7	TRBD2	TRBJ2-5	few	CASSLGTLAGGETQYF	TGTGCTAGCAGCTTAGGTACTCTAGCGGGAGGCGAGACCCAGTACTTC
TRBV28	NA	TRBJ2-7	many	CASSFTDISYEQYF	TGTGCCAGCAGTTTCACAGATATCTCCTACGAGCAGTACTTC
TRBV11-2	NA	TRBJ1-1	NA	CASSYRDTAFF	TGTGCCAGCAGCTACAGGGATACAGCTTTCTTT
TRBV4-2	NA	TRBJ2-4	NA	CASSQTTQGGDIQYF	TGTGCCAGCAGCCAAACAACACAGGGTGGTGACATTCAGTACTTC
TRBV28	NA	TRBJ1-1	many	CASSLRVTEAFF	TGTGCCAGCAGTTTAAGGGTCACTGAAGCTTTCTTT
TRBV10-3	NA	TRBJ2-7	few	CASQRLEQYF	TGTGCCTCCCAGAGACTCGAGCAGTACTTC
TRBV15	TRBD2	TRBJ2-3	NA	CATSRPGGAQYF	TGTGCCACCAGCAGGCCGGGAGGAGCGCAGTATTTT
TRBV15	NA	TRBJ1-1	NA	CTTSRDVRVGTEAFF	TGTACCACCAGCAGAGATGTCAGGGTGGGCACTGAAGCTTTCTTT
TRBV25-1	NA	TRBJ1-2	NA	CASSGTRYGYTF	TGTGCCAGCAGTGGGACTCGCTATGGCTACACCTTC
TRBV19	NA	TRBJ1-2	few	CASSREDYGYTF	TGTGCCAGTAGTCGAGAAGACTATGGCTACACCTTC
TRBV10-1	NA	TRBJ2-3	few	CASSKERPSTDTQYF	TGCGCCAGCAGTAAGGAGAGACCTAGCACAGATACGCAGTATTTT
TRBV28	NA	TRBJ2-2	few	CASSLSHSVGRAGELFF	TGTGCCAGCAGTTTATCCCACTCAGTAGGACGCGCCGGGGAGCTGTTTTTT
TRBV20-1	NA	TRBJ1-2	NA	CSARDEGYTF	TGCAGTGCTAGGGATGAAGGCTACACCTTC
TRBV28	TRBD1	TRBJ2-7	many	CASREGTGTYEQYF	TGTGCCAGCAGGGAAGGGACAGGTACCTACGAGCAGTACTTC
TRBV4-1	TRBD2	TRBJ2-3	NA	CASSRQLAGVRTDTQYF	TGCGCCAGCAGCCGTCAACTAGCGGGAGTGCGCACAGATACGCAGTATTTT
TRBV27	NA	TRBJ2-7	many	CASSFKGPSSYEQYF	TGTGCCAGCAGTTTTAAGGGGCCTAGCTCCTACGAGCAGTACTTC
TRBV4-1	TRBD1	TRBJ1-1	NA	CASSQEGDRGTEAFF	TGCGCCAGCAGCCAAGAAGGGGACAGGGGTACTGAAGCTTTCTTT
TRBV29-1	TRBD1	TRBJ1-2	few	CSVDRGAYGYTF	TGCAGCGTTGACAGGGGGGCCTATGGCTACACCTTC
TRBV14	TRBD1	TRBJ1-1	NA	CASSQGQGVGMNTEAFF	TGTGCCAGCAGCCAAGGACAGGGGGTCGGGATGAACACTGAAGCTTTCTTT
TRBV19	NA	TRBJ1-1	NA	CASIRDRSSNTEAFF	TGTGCCAGTATTCGAGACAGGTCCTCGAACACTGAAGCTTTCTTT
TRBV28	NA	TRBJ2-1	once	CASSLEGGRANEQFF	TGTGCCAGCAGTTTAGAGGGGGGGCGGGCAAATGAGCAGTTCTTC
TRBV19	NA	TRBJ2-2	NA	CASSTKSGNTGELFF	TGTGCCAGTAGTACTAAGTCAGGGAACACCGGGGAGCTGTTTTTT
TRBV4-3	NA	TRBJ2-1	NA	CASSQTIAESSYNEQFF	TGCGCCAGCAGCCAAACTATAGCGGAAAGCTCCTACAATGAGCAGTTCTTC
TRBV11-2	NA	TRBJ2-7	many	CASSLWQGPFYEQYF	TGTGCCAGCAGCTTATGGCAGGGGCCCTTCTACGAGCAGTACTTC
TRBV9	NA	TRBJ1-4	NA	CASSTRGEPDEKLFF	TGTGCCAGCAGCACCCGGGGGGAGCCGGATGAAAAACTGTTTTTT
TRBV24-1	TRBD2	TRBJ2-2	NA	CATSDPRGSGTGELFF	TGTGCCACCAGTGACCCTCGCGGGAGTGGCACCGGGGAGCTGTTTTTT
TRBV12-3/TRBV12-4	TRBD2	TRBJ2-7	many	CASSFTSGRGEQYF	TGTGCCAGCAGTTTTACTAGCGGGAGAGGCGAGCAGTACTTC
TRBV28	TRBD1	TRBJ1-5	many	CASSLLRPGQGAGNQPQHF	TGTGCCAGCAGTCTCCTCCGGCCGGGACAGGGGGCTGGCAATCAGCCCCAGCATTTT
TRBV20-1	TRBD1	TRBJ1-1	few	CSAGDRVRETEAFF	TGCAGTGCCGGGGACAGGGTAAGAGAAACTGAAGCTTTCTTT
TRBV7-2	NA	TRBJ1-1	NA	CAGSLGAANVAFF	TGTGCCGGCAGCTTAGGAGCAGCCAATGTAGCTTTCTTT
TRBV20-1	NA	TRBJ2-7	few	CSAMGGSYEQYF	TGCAGCGCGATGGGCGGTTCCTACGAGCAGTACTTC
TRBV19	NA	TRBJ2-4	few	CATQEGTKNIQYF	TGTGCCACCCAAGAAGGGACCAAAAACATTCAGTACTTC
TRBV24-1	NA	TRBJ2-5	many	CATRGGEGETQYF	TGTGCCACCAGAGGGGGGGAAGGAGAGACCCAGTACTTC
TRBV7-9	TRBD2	TRBJ2-7	few	CASSSRGVSYEQYF	TGTGCCAGCAGTTCGCGGGGGGTCTCCTACGAGCAGTACTTC
TRBV29-1	TRBD1	TRBJ2-7	few	CSVNRGDEQYF	TGCAGCGTCAACAGGGGGGACGAGCAGTACTTC
TRBV25-1	NA	TRBJ1-1	few	CASQRYTGLTAEAFF	TGTGCCAGCCAGAGATATACAGGGTTGACCGCTGAAGCTTTCTTT
TRBV12-3/TRBV12-4	TRBD1	TRBJ1-4	NA	CASSPRQGTNEKLFF	TGTGCCAGCAGTCCCCGACAGGGGACTAATGAAAAACTGTTTTTT
TRBV29-1	TRBD1	TRBJ1-1	NA	CSVSTGGRGNTEAFF	TGCAGCGTGTCAACAGGGGGCCGGGGGAACACTGAAGCTTTCTTT
TRBV20-1	TRBD2	TRBJ2-6	NA	CSARDQKRDLGANVLTF	TGCAGTGCTAGAGATCAAAAGCGGGATTTGGGGGCCAACGTCCTGACTTTC
TRBV19	TRBD1	TRBJ1-2	many	CASSTGQGARGGYTF	TGTGCCAGTAGTACCGGACAGGGGGCGCGAGGTGGCTACACCTTC
TRBV27	TRBD1	TRBJ1-5	few	CASSLTGGPQPQHF	TGTGCCAGCAGTCTCACAGGGGGCCCTCAGCCCCAGCATTTT
TRBV12-3/TRBV12-4	NA	TRBJ1-1	many	CASSFGGFITEAFF	TGTGCCAGCAGTTTCGGGGGCTTCATCACTGAAGCTTTCTTT
TRBV12-3/TRBV12-4	TRBD1	TRBJ1-1	many	CASSRPTGGGTEAFF	TGTGCCAGCAGTCGGCCGACAGGGGGAGGAACTGAAGCTTTCTTT
TRBV6-1	NA	TRBJ2-7	NA	CASSEASGYEQYF	TGTGCCAGCAGTGAAGCATCTGGGTACGAGCAGTACTTC